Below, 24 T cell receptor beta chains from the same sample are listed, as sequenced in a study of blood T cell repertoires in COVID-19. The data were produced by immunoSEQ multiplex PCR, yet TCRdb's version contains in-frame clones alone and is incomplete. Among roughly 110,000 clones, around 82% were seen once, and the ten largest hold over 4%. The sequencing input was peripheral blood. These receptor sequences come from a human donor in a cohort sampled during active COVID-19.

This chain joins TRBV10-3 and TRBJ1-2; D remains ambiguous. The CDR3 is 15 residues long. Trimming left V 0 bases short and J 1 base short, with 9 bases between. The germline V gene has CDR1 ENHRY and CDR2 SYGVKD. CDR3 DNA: TGTGCCATCAGTGAGTCGTACAGTATTAACTATGGCTACACCTTC. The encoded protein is CAISESYSINYGYTF.

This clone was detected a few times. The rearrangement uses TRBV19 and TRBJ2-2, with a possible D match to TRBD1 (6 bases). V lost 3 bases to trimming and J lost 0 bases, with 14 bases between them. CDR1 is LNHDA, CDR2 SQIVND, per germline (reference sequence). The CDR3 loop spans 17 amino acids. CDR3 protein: CASSIHLTGPNTGELFF. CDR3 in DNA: TGTGCCAGTAGTATCCACCTGACAGGCCCGAACACCGGGGAGCTGTTTTTT.

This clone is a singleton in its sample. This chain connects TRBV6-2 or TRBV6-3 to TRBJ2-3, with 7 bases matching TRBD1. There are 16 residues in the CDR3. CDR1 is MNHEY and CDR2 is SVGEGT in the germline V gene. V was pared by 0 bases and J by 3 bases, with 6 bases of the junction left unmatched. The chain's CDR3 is CASSYSDRLFTDTQYF. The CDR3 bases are TGTGCCAGCAGTTACTCGGACAGGTTATTTACAGATACGCAGTATTTT.

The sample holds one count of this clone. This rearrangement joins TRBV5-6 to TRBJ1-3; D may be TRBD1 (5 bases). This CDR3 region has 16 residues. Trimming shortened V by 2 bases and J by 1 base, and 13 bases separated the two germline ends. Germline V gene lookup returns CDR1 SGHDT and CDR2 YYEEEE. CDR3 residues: CASSFAGGRSGNTIYF. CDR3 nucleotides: TGTGCCAGCAGCTTCGCGGGGGGACGGTCTGGAAACACCATATATTTT. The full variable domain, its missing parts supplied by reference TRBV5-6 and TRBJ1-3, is DAGVTQSPTHLIKTRGQQVTLRCSPKSGHDTVSWYQQALGQGPQFIFQYYEEEERQRGNFPDRFSGHQFPNYSSELNVNALLLGDSALYLCASSFAGGRSGNTIYFGEGSWLTVV.

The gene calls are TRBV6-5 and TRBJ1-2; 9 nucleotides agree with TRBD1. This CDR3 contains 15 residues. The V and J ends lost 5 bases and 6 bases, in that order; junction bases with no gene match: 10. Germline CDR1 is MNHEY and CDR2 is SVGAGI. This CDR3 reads CASSKGDRAGNGYTF. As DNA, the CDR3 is TGTGCCAGCAGTAAGGGGGACAGGGCGGGGAATGGCTACACCTTC.

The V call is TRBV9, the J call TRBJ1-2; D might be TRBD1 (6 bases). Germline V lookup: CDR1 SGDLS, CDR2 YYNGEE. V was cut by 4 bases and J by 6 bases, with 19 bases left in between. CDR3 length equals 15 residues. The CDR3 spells CASSSDRPGWNGYTF. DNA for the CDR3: TGTGCCAGCAGCTCCGACAGGCCCGGCTGGAATGGCTACACCTTC.

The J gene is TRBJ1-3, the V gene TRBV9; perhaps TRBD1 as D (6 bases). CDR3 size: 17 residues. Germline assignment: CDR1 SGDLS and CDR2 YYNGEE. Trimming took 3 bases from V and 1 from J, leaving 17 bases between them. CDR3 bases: TGTGCCAGCAGCGCCCAAGCAGGGGTTTTGTCTGGAAACACCATATATTTT. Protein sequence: CASSAQAGVLSGNTIYF.

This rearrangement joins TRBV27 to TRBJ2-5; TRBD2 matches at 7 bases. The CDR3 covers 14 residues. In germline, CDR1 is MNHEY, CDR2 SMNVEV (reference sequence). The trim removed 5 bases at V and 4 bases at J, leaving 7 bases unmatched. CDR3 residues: CASSLAGEGETQYF. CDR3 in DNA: TGTGCCAGCAGTCTGGCGGGAGAGGGAGAGACCCAGTACTTC.

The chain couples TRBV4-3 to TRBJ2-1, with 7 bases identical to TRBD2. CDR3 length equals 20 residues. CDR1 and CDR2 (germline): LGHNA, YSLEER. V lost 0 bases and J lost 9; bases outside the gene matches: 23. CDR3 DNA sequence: TGCGCCAGCAGCCAAGAAGGTGGTAGCTTGGGGACTACTCGCGGGGGTGAGCAGTTCTTC. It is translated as CASSQEGGSLGTTRGGEQFF.

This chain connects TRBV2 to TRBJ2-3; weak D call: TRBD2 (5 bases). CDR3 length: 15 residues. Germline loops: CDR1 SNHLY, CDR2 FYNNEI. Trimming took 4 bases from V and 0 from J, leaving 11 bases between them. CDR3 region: CASSVMGASTDTQYF. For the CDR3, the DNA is TGTGCCAGCAGTGTAATGGGAGCTAGCACAGATACGCAGTATTTT.

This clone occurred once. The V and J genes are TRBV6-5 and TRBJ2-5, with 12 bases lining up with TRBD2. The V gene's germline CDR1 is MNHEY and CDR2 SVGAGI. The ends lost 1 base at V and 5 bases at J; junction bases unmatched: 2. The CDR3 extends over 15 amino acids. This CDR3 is CASSYWTSGMETQYF. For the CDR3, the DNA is TGTGCCAGCAGTTACTGGACTAGCGGGATGGAGACCCAGTACTTC.

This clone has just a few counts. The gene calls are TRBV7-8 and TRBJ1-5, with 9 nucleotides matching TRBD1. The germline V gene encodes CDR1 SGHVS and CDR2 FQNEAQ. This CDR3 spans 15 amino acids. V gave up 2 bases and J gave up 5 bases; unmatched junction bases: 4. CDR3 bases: TGTGCCAGCAGCTTACGACAGGGGGTGGATCAGCCCCAGCATTTT. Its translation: CASSLRQGVDQPQHF.

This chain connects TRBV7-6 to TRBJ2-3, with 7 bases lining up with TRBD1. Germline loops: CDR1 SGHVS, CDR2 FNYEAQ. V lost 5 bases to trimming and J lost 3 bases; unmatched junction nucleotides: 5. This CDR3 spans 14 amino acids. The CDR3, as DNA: TGTGCCAGCAGCCCTTCACAGGGGACAGATACGCAGTATTTT. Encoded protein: CASSPSQGTDTQYF.

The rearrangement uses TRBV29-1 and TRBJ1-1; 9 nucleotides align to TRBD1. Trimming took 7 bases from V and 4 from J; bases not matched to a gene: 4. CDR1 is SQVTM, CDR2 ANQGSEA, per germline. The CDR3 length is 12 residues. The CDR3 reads CSAGTGTTEAFF. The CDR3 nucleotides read TGCAGCGCCGGGACAGGGACCACTGAAGCTTTCTTT.

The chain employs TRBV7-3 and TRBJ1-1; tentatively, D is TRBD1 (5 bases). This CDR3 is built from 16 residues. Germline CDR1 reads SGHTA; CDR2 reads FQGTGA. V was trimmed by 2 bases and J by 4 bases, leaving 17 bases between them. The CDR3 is CASSLGVRGGGTEAFF. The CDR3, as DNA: TGTGCCAGCAGCTTAGGGGTAAGGGGAGGAGGCACTGAAGCTTTCTTT.

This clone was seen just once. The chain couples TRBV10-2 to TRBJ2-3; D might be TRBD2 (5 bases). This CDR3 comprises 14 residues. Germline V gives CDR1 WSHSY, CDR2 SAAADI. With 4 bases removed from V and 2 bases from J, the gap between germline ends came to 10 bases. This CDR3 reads CASSVAGNTDTQYF. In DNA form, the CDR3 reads TGCGCCAGCAGTGTCGCCGGGAACACAGATACGCAGTATTTT.

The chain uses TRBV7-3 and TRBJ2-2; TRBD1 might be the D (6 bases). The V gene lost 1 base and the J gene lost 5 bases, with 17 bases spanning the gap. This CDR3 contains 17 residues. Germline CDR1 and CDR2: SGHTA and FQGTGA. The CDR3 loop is CASSLSTAGVGTGELFF. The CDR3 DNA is TGTGCCAGCAGCTTAAGTACCGCAGGGGTCGGGACCGGGGAGCTGTTTTTT.

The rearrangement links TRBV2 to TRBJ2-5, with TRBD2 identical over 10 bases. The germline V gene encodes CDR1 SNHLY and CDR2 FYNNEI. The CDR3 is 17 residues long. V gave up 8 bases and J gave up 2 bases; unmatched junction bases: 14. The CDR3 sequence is CASAASGSGWRQETQYF. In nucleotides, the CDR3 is TGTGCCAGCGCCGCTAGCGGGAGTGGTTGGAGGCAAGAGACCCAGTACTTC.

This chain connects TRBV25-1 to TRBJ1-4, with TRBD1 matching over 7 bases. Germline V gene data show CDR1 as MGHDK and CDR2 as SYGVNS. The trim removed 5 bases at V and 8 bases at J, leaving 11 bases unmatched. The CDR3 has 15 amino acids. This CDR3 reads CASSPPGGRNEKLFF. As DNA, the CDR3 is TGTGCCAGCAGTCCCCCAGGGGGGCGAAACGAAAAACTGTTTTTT.

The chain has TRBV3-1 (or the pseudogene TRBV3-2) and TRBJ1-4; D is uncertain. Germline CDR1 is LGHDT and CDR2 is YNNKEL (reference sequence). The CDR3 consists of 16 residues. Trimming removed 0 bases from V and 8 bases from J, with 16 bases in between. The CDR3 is CASSQDGTGFGEKLFF. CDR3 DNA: TGTGCCAGCAGCCAAGATGGAACGGGGTTCGGAGAAAAACTGTTTTTT.

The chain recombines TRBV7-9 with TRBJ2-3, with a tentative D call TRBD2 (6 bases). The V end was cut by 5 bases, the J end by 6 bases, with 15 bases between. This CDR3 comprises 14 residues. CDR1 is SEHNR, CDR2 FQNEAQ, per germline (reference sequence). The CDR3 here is CASSAGLFTDTQYF. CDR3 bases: TGTGCCAGCAGCGCAGGACTATTCACGGATACGCAGTATTTT.

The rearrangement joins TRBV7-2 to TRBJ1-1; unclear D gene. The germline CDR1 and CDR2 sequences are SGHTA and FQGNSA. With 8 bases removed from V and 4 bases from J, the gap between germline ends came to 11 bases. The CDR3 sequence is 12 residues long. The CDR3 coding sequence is TGTGCCAGCCGTATGGAGGGCACTGAAGCTTTCTTT. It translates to CASRMEGTEAFF.

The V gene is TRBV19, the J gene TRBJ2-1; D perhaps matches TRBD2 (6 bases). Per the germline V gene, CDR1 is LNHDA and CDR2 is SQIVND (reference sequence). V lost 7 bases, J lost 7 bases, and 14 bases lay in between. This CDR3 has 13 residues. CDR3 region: CASNPGALNEQFF. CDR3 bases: TGTGCCAGTAACCCGGGAGCGCTTAATGAGCAGTTCTTC.

The CDR3 coding sequence is TGCGCCAGCAGCATAGTAGCGGGAGGGCCTTCAAGGGATACGCAGTATTTT. It is translated as CASSIVAGGPSRDTQYF. The J gene is TRBJ2-3, the V gene TRBV5-1; 11 positions match TRBD2. CDR1 and CDR2 from the germline V gene are SGHRS and YFSETQ. There are 17 residues in the CDR3. Germline trimming cut 4 bases from V and 6 bases from J; bases unmatched to any gene: 13.